This TCR beta chain originates from a study of blood T cell repertoires in COVID-19. The repertoire was sequenced with immunoSEQ multiplex PCR; TCRdb's copy has only in-frame clones and lacks some. There are some 73,000 clones in the sample; approximately 77% occur only once, and approximately 2.1% lies in the top ten. V was trimmed by 3 bases and J by 7 bases, leaving 23 bases between them. CDR1 is SGHKS, CDR2 YYEKEE, per germline (reference sequence). This CDR3 has 16 amino acids. V usage is TRBV5-5 and J usage is TRBJ2-7; D is possibly TRBD1 (7 bases). The TCR sequence derives from a man between 65 and 80 years old with COVID-19, enrolled during active disease. The sequencing sample was made of peripheral blood. The chain's CDR3 is CASSWGQTPGVTEQYF. CDR3 bases: TGTGCCAGCAGCTGGGGACAGACTCCGGGGGTTACGGAGCAGTACTTC.